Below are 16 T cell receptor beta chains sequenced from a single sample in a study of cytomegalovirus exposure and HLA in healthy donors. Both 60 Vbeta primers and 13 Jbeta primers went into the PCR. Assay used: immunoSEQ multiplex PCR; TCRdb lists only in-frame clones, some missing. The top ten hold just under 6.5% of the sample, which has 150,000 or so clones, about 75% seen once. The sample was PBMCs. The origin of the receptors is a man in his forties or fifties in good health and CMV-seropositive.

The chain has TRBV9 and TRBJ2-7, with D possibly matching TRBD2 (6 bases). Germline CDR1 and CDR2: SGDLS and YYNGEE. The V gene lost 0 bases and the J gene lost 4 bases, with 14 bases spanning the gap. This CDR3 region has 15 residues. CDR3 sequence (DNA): TGTGCCAGCAGCGTAGAGGCGGGAAGGGGTTACGAGCAGTACTTC. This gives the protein CASSVEAGRGYEQYF. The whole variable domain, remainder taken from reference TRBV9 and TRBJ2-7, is DSGVTQTPKHLITATGQRVTLRCSPRSGDLSVYWYQQSLDQGLQFLIQYYNGEERAKGNILERFSAQQFPDLHSELNLSSLELGDSALYFCASSVEAGRGYEQYFGPGTRLTVT.

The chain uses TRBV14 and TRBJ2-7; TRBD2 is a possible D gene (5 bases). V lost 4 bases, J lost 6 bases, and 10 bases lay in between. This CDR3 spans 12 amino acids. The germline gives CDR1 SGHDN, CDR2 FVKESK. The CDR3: CASSLLGSEQYF. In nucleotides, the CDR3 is TGTGCCAGCAGCCTACTAGGATCCGAGCAGTACTTC.

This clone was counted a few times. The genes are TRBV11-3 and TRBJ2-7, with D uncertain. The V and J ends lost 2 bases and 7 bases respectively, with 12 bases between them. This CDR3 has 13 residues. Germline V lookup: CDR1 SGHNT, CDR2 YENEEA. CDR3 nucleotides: TGTGCCAGCAGCTTAAGTGGAGTCGAGGAGCAGTACTTC. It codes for CASSLSGVEEQYF. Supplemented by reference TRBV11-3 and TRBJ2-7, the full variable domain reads EAGVVQSPRYKIIEKKQPVAFWCNPISGHNTLYWYLQNLGQGPELLIRYENEEAVDDSQLPKDRFSAERLKGVDSTLKIQPAELGDSAVYLCASSLSGVEEQYFGPGTRLTVT.

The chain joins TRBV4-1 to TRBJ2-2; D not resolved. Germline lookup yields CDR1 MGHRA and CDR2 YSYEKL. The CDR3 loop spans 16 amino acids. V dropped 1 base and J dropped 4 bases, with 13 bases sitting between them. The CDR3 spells CASSQGLDWATGELFF. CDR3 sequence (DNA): TGCGCCAGCAGCCAAGGGCTGGATTGGGCCACCGGGGAGCTGTTTTTT.

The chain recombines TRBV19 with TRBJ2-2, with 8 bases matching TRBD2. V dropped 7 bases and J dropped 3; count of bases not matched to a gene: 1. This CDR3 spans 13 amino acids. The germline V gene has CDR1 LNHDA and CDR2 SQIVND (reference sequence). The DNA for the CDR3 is TGTGCCAGTATCGGGAGGGACACCGGGGAGCTGTTTTTT. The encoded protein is CASIGRDTGELFF.

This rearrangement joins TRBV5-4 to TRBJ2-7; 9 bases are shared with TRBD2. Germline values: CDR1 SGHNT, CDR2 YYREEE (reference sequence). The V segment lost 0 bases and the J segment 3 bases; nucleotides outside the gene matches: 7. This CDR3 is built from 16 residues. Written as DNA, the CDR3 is TGTGCCAGCAGCTTGGCCCCTAGCGGGGCTGTCTACGAGCAGTACTTC. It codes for CASSLAPSGAVYEQYF.

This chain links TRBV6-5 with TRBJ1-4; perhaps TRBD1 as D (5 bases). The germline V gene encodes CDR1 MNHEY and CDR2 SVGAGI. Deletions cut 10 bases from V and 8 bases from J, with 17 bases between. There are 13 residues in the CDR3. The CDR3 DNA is TGTGCCACTTCAGGGCGTGGGGGGGAAAAACTGTTTTTT. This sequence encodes CATSGRGGEKLFF.

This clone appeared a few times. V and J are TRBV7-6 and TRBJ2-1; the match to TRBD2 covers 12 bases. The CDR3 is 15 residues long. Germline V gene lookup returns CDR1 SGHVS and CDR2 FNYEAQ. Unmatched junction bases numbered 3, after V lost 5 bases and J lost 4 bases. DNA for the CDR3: TGTGCCAGCAGCCGCGGGACTAGCGGGTACAATGAGCAGTTCTTC. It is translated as CASSRGTSGYNEQFF.

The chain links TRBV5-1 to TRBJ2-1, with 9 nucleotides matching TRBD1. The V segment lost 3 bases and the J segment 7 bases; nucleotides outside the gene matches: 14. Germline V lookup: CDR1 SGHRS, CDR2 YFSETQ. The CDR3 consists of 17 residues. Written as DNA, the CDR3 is TGCGCCAGCAGCTACCGTCGAGGACAGGGGACGGGGAATGAGCAGTTCTTC. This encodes CASSYRRGQGTGNEQFF.

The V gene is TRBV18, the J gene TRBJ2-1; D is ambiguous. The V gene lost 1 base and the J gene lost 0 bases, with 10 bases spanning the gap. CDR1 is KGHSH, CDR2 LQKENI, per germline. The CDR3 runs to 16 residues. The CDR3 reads CASSPRAPSSYNEQFF. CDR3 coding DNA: TGTGCCAGCTCACCACGCGCTCCTAGCTCCTACAATGAGCAGTTCTTC.

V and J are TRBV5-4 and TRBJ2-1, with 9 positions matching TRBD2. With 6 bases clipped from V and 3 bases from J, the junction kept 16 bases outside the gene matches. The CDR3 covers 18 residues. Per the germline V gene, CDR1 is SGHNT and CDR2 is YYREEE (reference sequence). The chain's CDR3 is CASTPRWASGNVYNEQFF. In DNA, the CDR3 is TGTGCCAGCACCCCACGGTGGGCTAGCGGGAATGTCTACAATGAGCAGTTCTTC.

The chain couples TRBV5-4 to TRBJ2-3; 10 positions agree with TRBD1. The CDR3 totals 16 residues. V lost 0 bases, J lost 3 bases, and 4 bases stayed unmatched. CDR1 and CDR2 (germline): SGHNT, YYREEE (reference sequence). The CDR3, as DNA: TGTGCCAGCAGCTTGGGGCGGGACAGGGGTACAGATACGCAGTATTTT. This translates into CASSLGRDRGTDTQYF.

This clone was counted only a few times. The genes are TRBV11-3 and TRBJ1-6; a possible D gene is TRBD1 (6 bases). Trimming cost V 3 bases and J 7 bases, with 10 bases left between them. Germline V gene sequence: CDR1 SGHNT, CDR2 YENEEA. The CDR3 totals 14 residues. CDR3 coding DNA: TGTGCCAGCAGCTTGGACAGTAGGAATTCACCCCTCCACTTT. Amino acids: CASSLDSRNSPLHF. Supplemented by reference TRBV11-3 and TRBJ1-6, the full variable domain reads EAGVVQSPRYKIIEKKQPVAFWCNPISGHNTLYWYLQNLGQGPELLIRYENEEAVDDSQLPKDRFSAERLKGVDSTLKIQPAELGDSAVYLCASSLDSRNSPLHFGNGTRLTVT.

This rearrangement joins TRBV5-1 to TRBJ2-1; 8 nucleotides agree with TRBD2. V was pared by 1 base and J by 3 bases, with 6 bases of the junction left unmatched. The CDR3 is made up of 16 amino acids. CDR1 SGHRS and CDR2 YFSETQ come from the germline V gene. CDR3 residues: CASSLPLAGSYNEQFF. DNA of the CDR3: TGCGCCAGCAGCTTGCCTCTAGCGGGCAGCTACAATGAGCAGTTCTTC.

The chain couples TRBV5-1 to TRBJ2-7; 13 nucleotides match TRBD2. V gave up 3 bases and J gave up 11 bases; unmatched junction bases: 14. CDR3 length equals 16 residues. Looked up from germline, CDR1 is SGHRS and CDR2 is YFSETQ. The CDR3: CASSWGGTSGEQRKYF. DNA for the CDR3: TGCGCCAGCAGCTGGGGCGGGACTAGCGGGGAACAGCGGAAGTACTTC.

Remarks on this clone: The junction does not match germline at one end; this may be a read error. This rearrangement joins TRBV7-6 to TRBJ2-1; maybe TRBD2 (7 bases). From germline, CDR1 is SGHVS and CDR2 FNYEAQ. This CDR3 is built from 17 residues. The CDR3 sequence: CASSSGGQAGVYDEQFF. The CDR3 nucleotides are TGTGCCAGCAGCTCCGGGGGGCAGGCGGGAGTCTACGATGAGCAGTTCTTC.